The source of this T cell receptor (beta chain) is a study of sequential checkpoint blockade in melanoma. As for the study in general: First-line arms were nivolumab then ipilimumab, or the reverse, randomized 1:1.

The CDR3 extends over 13 amino acids. CDR1 and CDR2 (germline): LNHDA, SQIVND (reference sequence). Generated by immunoSEQ multiplex PCR, the TCRdb table keeps only in-frame clones and is missing some. This repertoire shows some 11,000 clones, less than 80% found once; its top ten account for around 11%. Concerning this clone: The junction and the germline gene differ at one end; a read error may be behind it.

The treatment is: randomized to nivolumab then ipilimumab (arm A) or the reverse (arm B). PBMC sorting kept live CD3+CD8+ cells without CD19 or CD56. The clonotype comes from a human donor with melanoma. V and J are TRBV19 and TRBJ1-4; D gene uncertain. The sequencing here drew on CD8+ T cells sorted from blood (inferred from file names), taken from a patient given nivolumab and ipilimumab in sequence. CDR3 coding DNA: TGTGCCAGTAGTATATGGAGAAATGGAAAACTGTTTTTT. Translating it yields CASSIWRNGKLFF.